Listed below are T cell receptor beta chains from one sample, sequenced in a study of metastatic and nonmetastatic thyroid tumors. TCRdb recomputed clones from the PCR reads via MiXCR. The data contain 20,000 to 25,000 clones, roughly 21% of them singletons. Sequenced: blood. The receptors originated from a female donor with papillary thyroid cancer or a benign thyroid nodule (not recorded which). Some clones in this sample may be carry-over from other donors' samples. Both conserved end residues are part of each CDR3. D genes are given only for firm matches. Clone size is given for some rows only: seen once, a few or many times, or a class if the clone is expanded.

j_gene	d_gene	abundance	v_gene	CDR3aa	CDR3nt
TRBJ2-1	NA	many	TRBV11-2	CASTQTKNNEQFF	TGTGCCAGCACCCAAACTAAAAACAATGAGCAGTTCTTC
TRBJ1-4	NA	many	TRBV6-5	CASSYSNTGANEKLFF	TGTGCCAGCAGTTACTCGAATACGGGGGCTAATGAAAAACTGTTTTTT
TRBJ1-6	NA	NA	TRBV7-2	CASSGHGGIGVFAPNSPLHF	TGTGCCAGCAGCGGACATGGTGGGATAGGCGTCTTCGCTCCGAATTCACCCCTCCACTTT
TRBJ2-3	NA	NA	TRBV30	CAWNPWRTDTQYF	TGTGCCTGGAACCCGTGGAGAACAGATACGCAGTATTTT
TRBJ2-3	TRBD1	NA	TRBV7-3	CASSLMGQGITDTQYF	TGTGCCAGCAGCTTAATGGGACAGGGAATCACAGATACGCAGTATTTT
TRBJ2-5	TRBD2	few	TRBV6-1	CASRQTPRLAGGPRTQYF	TGTGCCAGCAGGCAGACACCAAGACTAGCGGGAGGGCCTCGGACCCAGTACTTC
TRBJ2-7	NA	many	TRBV5-1	CASSDRDGAYEQYF	TGCGCCAGCAGCGACCGGGACGGGGCCTACGAGCAGTACTTC
TRBJ2-5	NA	NA	TRBV2	CASSGPSVSQETQYF	TGTGCCAGCAGTGGCCCCAGCGTATCCCAAGAGACCCAGTACTTC
TRBJ2-7	TRBD2	many	TRBV7-2	CASRVGLADLTYEQYF	TGTGCCAGCAGGGTGGGGCTAGCGGATCTAACCTACGAGCAGTACTTC
TRBJ2-5	NA	many	TRBV5-4	CASSTGSRGSQETQYF	TGTGCCAGCAGCACCGGGTCCCGAGGGAGCCAAGAGACCCAGTACTTC
TRBJ2-5	TRBD1	NA	TRBV30	CAWGDSQETQYF	TGTGCCTGGGGGGACAGCCAAGAGACCCAGTACTTC
TRBJ1-6	NA	medium-sized	TRBV27	CASSLSSLNSPLHF	TGTGCCAGCAGTTTATCGTCTCTCAATTCACCCCTCCACTTT
TRBJ1-2	NA	many	TRBV11-1	CASSLISGPGARGYTF	TGTGCCAGCAGCTTAATTTCGGGTCCAGGGGCTCGAGGCTACACCTTC
TRBJ2-7	NA	NA	TRBV28	CASRTVVQTYYEQYF	TGTGCCAGCAGGACTGTGGTACAGACCTATTACGAGCAGTACTTC
TRBJ1-2	NA	many	TRBV11-2	CASSLDHGGSYGYTF	TGTGCCAGCAGCTTAGATCACGGGGGGAGCTATGGCTACACCTTC
TRBJ2-7	TRBD2	few	TRBV6-1	CASSEFWLAGGGEQYF	TGTGCCAGCAGTGAATTCTGGCTAGCGGGAGGCGGCGAGCAGTACTTC
TRBJ1-5	TRBD1	NA	TRBV28	CASSLGGGGNQPQHF	TGTGCCAGCAGTTTAGGAGGGGGCGGCAATCAGCCCCAGCATTTT
TRBJ1-3	NA	NA	TRBV28	CASILGQCGNTIYF	TGTGCCAGCATACTCGGACAGTGCGGAAACACCATATATTTT
TRBJ2-3	TRBD2	many	TRBV11-1	CASSFRLAGSSTDTQYF	TGTGCCAGCAGCTTCAGGCTAGCGGGTTCAAGCACAGATACGCAGTATTTT
TRBJ2-2	NA	medium-sized	TRBV12-3/TRBV12-4	CASRPGGRTGELFF	TGTGCCAGCAGGCCCGGGGGTAGGACCGGGGAGCTGTTTTTT
TRBJ1-2	TRBD1	many	TRBV20-1	CSASEQGAYGYTF	TGCAGTGCTAGTGAACAGGGGGCTTATGGCTACACCTTC
TRBJ1-6	NA	many	TRBV5-1	CASSWTGSSYNSPLHF	TGCGCCAGCAGCTGGACGGGGAGCTCCTATAATTCACCCCTCCACTTT
TRBJ1-2	TRBD1	NA	TRBV6-5	CASSYIRTGGSYGYTF	TGTGCCAGCAGTTATATAAGGACAGGGGGCTCCTATGGCTACACCTTC
TRBJ2-2	NA	many	TRBV19	CASKRPGWSGELFF	TGTGCCAGTAAACGGCCGGGATGGAGCGGGGAGCTGTTTTTT
TRBJ1-3	TRBD1	many	TRBV9	CASRGDTSGNTIYF	TGTGCCTCCAGGGGGGATACCTCTGGAAACACCATATATTTT
TRBJ1-2	TRBD1	NA	TRBV6-1	CASSDGQGNYYGYTF	TGTGCCAGCAGTGATGGACAGGGGAACTACTATGGCTACACCTTC
TRBJ2-1	TRBD2	NA	TRBV20-1	CSARNSGRVDEQFF	TGTAGTGCTAGGAATAGCGGGAGGGTCGATGAGCAGTTCTTC
TRBJ2-1	NA	many	TRBV11-2	CASSLDPSNEQFF	TGTGCCAGCAGCTTAGATCCGTCTAATGAGCAGTTCTTC
TRBJ2-2	TRBD2	medium-sized	TRBV6-1	CASSSPTSGGGELFF	TGTGCCAGCAGTTCGCCTACTAGCGGGGGCGGGGAGCTGTTTTTT
TRBJ2-7	TRBD1	NA	TRBV2	CASSEALPGTGHEQYF	TGTGCCAGCAGTGAAGCGCTTCCCGGGACAGGGCACGAGCAGTACTTC
TRBJ1-6	TRBD1	many	TRBV20-1	CSAGTGLNSPLHF	TGCAGTGCTGGGACAGGATTGAATTCACCCCTCCACTTT
TRBJ2-2	NA	NA	TRBV20-1	CSAAWGPHTGELFF	TGCAGTGCAGCTTGGGGTCCTCACACCGGGGAGCTGTTTTTT
TRBJ1-3	NA	many	TRBV28	CASTSSYFGRNTIYF	TGTGCCAGCACTTCCTCATACTTCGGCCGAAACACCATATATTTT
TRBJ1-2	NA	many	TRBV28	CASSTLGGRRYTF	TGTGCCAGCAGTACCCTAGGGGGTCGGCGCTACACCTTC
TRBJ2-7	NA	once	TRBV11-2	CASSSGGRNSQGRNEQYF	TGTGCCAGCAGTTCAGGGGGGCGTAACTCGCAGGGGAGGAACGAGCAGTACTTC
TRBJ2-1	TRBD1	many	TRBV10-3	CAISPPDREYNEQFF	TGTGCCATCAGTCCTCCGGACAGGGAATACAATGAGCAGTTCTTC
TRBJ2-7	TRBD1	many	TRBV24-1	CATRRQGYEQYF	TGTGCCACCAGAAGACAGGGGTACGAGCAGTACTTC
TRBJ2-3	NA	medium-sized	TRBV4-3	CASSQDPFTLVADTQYF	TGCGCCAGCAGCCAAGACCCATTTACATTAGTGGCAGATACGCAGTATTTT
TRBJ2-7	NA	many	TRBV4-2	CASSQDRGYEQYF	TGTGCCAGCAGCCAAGATCGGGGGTACGAGCAGTACTTC
TRBJ1-3	NA	many	TRBV19	CASSPSRNSGNTIYF	TGTGCCAGTAGTCCCTCAAGAAATTCTGGAAACACCATATATTTT
TRBJ1-4	NA	many	TRBV3-1	CASSQSFQAELFF	TGTGCCAGCAGCCAGTCCTTCCAGGCGGAACTGTTTTTT
TRBJ2-3	TRBD2	many	TRBV6-4	CASSGTSGTADTQYF	TGTGCCAGCAGTGGGACTAGCGGGACAGCAGATACGCAGTATTTT
TRBJ1-5	NA	NA	TRBV6-2/TRBV6-3	CASSPRGNQPQHF	TGTGCCAGCAGTCCCAGGGGCAATCAGCCCCAGCATTTT
TRBJ2-5	NA	many	TRBV28	CASKGADQETQYF	TGTGCCAGCAAAGGGGCGGACCAAGAGACCCAGTACTTC
TRBJ2-5	NA	NA	TRBV13	CASSLESVGPWETQYF	TGTGCCAGCAGCTTAGAGTCGGTAGGGCCTTGGGAGACCCAGTACTTC
TRBJ2-1	NA	NA	TRBV12-3/TRBV12-4	CASSFQGRHNDHFF	TGTGCCAGCAGTTTTCAGGGGCGGCACAATGATCATTTCTTC
TRBJ2-1	NA	NA	TRBV7-2	CASSNLAARGSDDQFF	TGTGCCAGCAGTAACTTAGCTGCTAGAGGATCGGATGATCAGTTCTTC
TRBJ1-2	NA	medium-sized	TRBV2	CASSEGNSIYGYTF	TGTGCCAGCAGTGAGGGAAACTCGATCTATGGCTACACCTTC